A selection of T cell receptor beta chains follows, all from one sample in a study of vaccination and CD4 T cells after COVID-19. No cognate antigen is known for these TCRs. TCRdb re-derived calls from the PCR reads in MiXCR, one entry per CDR3 protein. The table includes about 10,000 distinct CDR3 sequences, approximately 30% detected once. Sequenced sample: CD4+ T cells from blood, cultured in vitro. Receptors were obtained from a human donor in good health. The CDR3 runs from the conserved cysteine through the conserved F or W. A D gene is named only where the DNA matches it firmly. Only some rows state a clone size, as once, few, many or a class for expanded clones.

j_call clone_size d_call v_call cdr3_aa cdr3_nt
TRBJ2-7 NA TRBD2 TRBV7-6 CASRGTRSYEQYF TGTGCCAGCAGAGGGACTAGGTCCTACGAGCAGTACTTC
TRBJ1-6 few NA TRBV7-8 CASSFGRSFNSPLHF TGTGCCAGCAGCTTCGGACGTTCGTTTAATTCACCCCTCCACTTT
TRBJ2-7 NA NA TRBV6-2/TRBV6-3 CASSYRRGFYEQYF TGTGCCAGCAGTTACCGGCGCGGCTTCTACGAGCAGTACTTC
TRBJ2-3 few NA TRBV6-2/TRBV6-3 CASRRQLDYTDTQYF TGTGCCAGCAGACGACAGCTAGATTACACAGATACGCAGTATTTT
TRBJ2-3 few TRBD2 TRBV7-3 CASSLRTSGIDTQYF TGTGCCAGCAGCTTAAGGACTAGCGGGATTGATACGCAGTATTTT
TRBJ2-1 NA NA TRBV6-2/TRBV6-3 CASGEGVGEQFF TGTGCCAGCGGCGAAGGGGTGGGTGAGCAGTTCTTC
TRBJ1-2 NA TRBD1 TRBV6-5 CASSYDRAPYGYTF TGTGCCAGCAGTTACGACAGGGCACCCTATGGCTACACCTTC
TRBJ1-2 NA TRBD1 TRBV6-1 CASSQDRAYTF TGTGCCAGCAGTCAGGACAGGGCCTACACCTTC
TRBJ1-1 NA NA TRBV20-1 CSASTGFEAFF TGCAGTGCTAGCACGGGGTTCGAAGCTTTCTTT
TRBJ2-2 NA NA TRBV7-2 CASSSGQNTGELFF TGTGCCAGCAGCTCGGGACAGAACACCGGGGAGCTGTTTTTT
TRBJ2-2 once NA TRBV11-2 CASSRPYTGELFF TGTGCCAGCAGCCGGCCCTACACCGGGGAGCTGTTTTTT
TRBJ1-5 NA NA TRBV30 CAWSEVGNQPQHF TGTGCCTGGAGTGAGGTGGGTAATCAGCCCCAGCATTTT
TRBJ2-5 few TRBD2 TRBV7-2 CASSPRGGSGETQYF TGTGCCAGCAGCCCTAGGGGCGGGAGTGGGGAGACCCAGTACTTC
TRBJ1-2 few NA TRBV6-2/TRBV6-3 CASSYPLTGDGYTF TGTGCCAGCAGTTACCCCCTGACAGGCGATGGCTACACCTTC
TRBJ2-1 NA TRBD2 TRBV29-1 CSVGTSDIEQFF TGCAGCGTCGGGACTAGCGATATTGAGCAGTTCTTC
TRBJ2-5 few TRBD1 TRBV7-9 CASSLSVQGKTQYF TGTGCCAGCAGCTTATCAGTACAGGGGAAGACCCAGTACTTC
TRBJ2-2 NA NA TRBV7-3 CASSLRAGNTGELFF TGTGCCAGCAGCCTTAGGGCGGGGAACACCGGGGAGCTGTTTTTT
TRBJ2-5 NA NA TRBV25-1 CASSPPGAGMETQYF TGTGCCAGCAGTCCACCAGGGGCGGGGATGGAGACCCAGTACTTC
TRBJ1-1 NA NA TRBV7-7 CASSLDENTEAFF TGTGCTAGCAGCTTAGATGAGAACACTGAAGCTTTCTTT
TRBJ1-2 few TRBD1 TRBV5-4 CASSTRSTGAGYGYTF TGTGCCAGCAGCACGCGATCGACAGGGGCCGGGTATGGCTACACCTTC
TRBJ2-7 NA TRBD2 TRBV20-1 CSASSGSRYEQYF TGCAGTGCCAGTAGCGGGAGCCGATACGAGCAGTACTTC
TRBJ2-7 NA NA TRBV7-2 CASSISIGNSYEQYF TGTGCCAGCAGCATCTCGATCGGGAACTCCTACGAGCAGTACTTC
TRBJ1-1 NA NA TRBV20-1 CSARSNTEAFF TGCAGTGCTAGATCTAACACTGAAGCTTTCTTT
TRBJ1-2 NA NA TRBV6-2/TRBV6-3 CASSYGGWPDYGYTF TGTGCCAGCAGTTACGGAGGGTGGCCGGACTATGGCTACACCTTC
TRBJ1-5 few NA TRBV27 CASRGRGNQPQHF TGTGCCAGCAGGGGACGGGGTAATCAGCCCCAGCATTTT
TRBJ1-5 NA TRBD1 TRBV20-1 CSASLGQGNNQPQHF TGCAGTGCTTCCCTAGGACAGGGTAACAATCAGCCCCAGCATTTT
TRBJ1-6 few NA TRBV19 CASSIKASYSYNSPLHF TGTGCCAGTAGTATTAAGGCCAGCTACTCCTATAATTCACCCCTCCACTTT
TRBJ2-7 few TRBD1 TRBV28 CASSQGEYEQYF TGTGCCAGCAGTCAGGGGGAGTACGAGCAGTACTTC
TRBJ1-1 few NA TRBV10-3 CAISRAMEGTEAFF TGTGCCATCAGTCGGGCCATGGAGGGCACTGAAGCTTTCTTT
TRBJ2-7 NA TRBD1 TRBV30 CAWSVPGGTLYEQYF TGTGCCTGGAGTGTGCCAGGGGGCACTCTCTACGAGCAGTACTTC
TRBJ2-3 few NA TRBV21-1 CASSKEGMGLAVRRDTQYF TGTGCCAGCAGCAAAGAGGGGATGGGACTAGCGGTACGGAGGGATACGCAGTATTTT